This section outlines one T cell receptor beta chain sequence together with its context. The entry originates in a study of cytomegalovirus exposure and HLA in healthy donors. About the research overall: HLA-typed donors contributed some 77 million unique TCRs, which were held in an early data release.

The PCR was carried out with 60 Vbeta primers and 13 Jbeta primers. The assay was immunoSEQ multiplex PCR, and TCRdb's table has in-frame clones only and misses some. The repertoire holds more than 100,000 clones, over 65% seen once, with about 2% in the top ten. Germline V gives CDR1 SEHNR, CDR2 FQNEAQ (reference sequence). There are 18 residues in the CDR3. Between the trimmed V and J ends, which lost 1 base and 0 bases, there was a span of 16 bases. The TCR originated in a female donor in good health and CMV-seropositive. The specimen was PBMCs. This sequence joins TRBV7-9 and TRBJ2-4, with D possibly TRBD1 on 5 matching bases. The CDR3 here is CASSLGGRSELAKNIQYF. In DNA, the CDR3 is TGTGCCAGCAGCTTAGGGGGCCGAAGTGAACTAGCCAAAAACATTCAGTACTTC. Using reference TRBV7-9 and TRBJ2-4 for the parts outside the CDR3, the full variable domain is DTGVSQNPRHKITKRGQNVTFRCDPISEHNRLYWYRQTLGQGPEFLTYFQNEAQLEKSRLLSDRFSAERPKGSFSTLEIQRTEQGDSAMYLCASSLGGRSELAKNIQYFGAGTRLSVL.